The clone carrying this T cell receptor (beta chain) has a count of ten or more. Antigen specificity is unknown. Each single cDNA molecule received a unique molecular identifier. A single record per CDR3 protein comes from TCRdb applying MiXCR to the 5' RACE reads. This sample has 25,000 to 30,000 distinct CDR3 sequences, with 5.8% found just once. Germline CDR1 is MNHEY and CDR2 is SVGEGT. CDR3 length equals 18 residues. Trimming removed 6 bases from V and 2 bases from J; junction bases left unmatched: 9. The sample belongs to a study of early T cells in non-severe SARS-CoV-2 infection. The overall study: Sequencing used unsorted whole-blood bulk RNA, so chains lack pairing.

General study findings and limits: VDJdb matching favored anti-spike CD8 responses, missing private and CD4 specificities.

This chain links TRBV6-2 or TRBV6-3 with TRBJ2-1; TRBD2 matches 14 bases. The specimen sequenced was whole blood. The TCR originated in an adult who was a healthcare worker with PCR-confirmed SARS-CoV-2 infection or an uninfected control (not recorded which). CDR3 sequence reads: CASSLGLAGGGAYNEQFF. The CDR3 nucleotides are TGTGCCAGCAGCCTAGGACTAGCGGGAGGAGGGGCCTACAATGAGCAGTTCTTC.